The rows below give T cell receptor beta chains drawn from one sample of a study of T cells after yellow fever vaccination. Using its own MiXCR run on the 5' RACE reads, TCRdb lists one record per CDR3 protein. This sample has roughly 45,000 distinct CDR3 sequences, with roughly 7% found just once. This material consisted of CD8+ T cells not binding an NS4B(214-222) dextramer, sorted from PBMCs, taken 45 days after the yellow fever booster vaccination. These receptors came from a man aged 30-40 years who received the YFV17D yellow fever vaccine. Both conserved end residues are part of each CDR3. Fields, in order: V gene, J gene, clone size, D gene, CDR3 protein, CDR3 DNA. The D gene is left open where the match is weak. Clone size is given for some rows only: seen once, a few or many times, or a class if the clone is expanded.

TRBV20-1	TRBJ2-3	.	.	CSANALREGLFTDTQYF	TGCAGTGCCAATGCCCTGCGGGAAGGCCTATTCACAGATACGCAGTATTTT
TRBV9	TRBJ2-1	many	TRBD1	CASSLSSTERTGALYNEQFF	TGTGCCAGCAGCCTTAGTAGTACCGAGAGGACAGGGGCCTTGTACAATGAGCAGTTCTTC
TRBV5-1	TRBJ2-1	many	TRBD2	CASSLGLAGANNEQFF	TGCGCCAGCAGCTTGGGGCTAGCGGGGGCGAACAATGAGCAGTTCTTC
TRBV9	TRBJ2-7	many	TRBD2	CASSVGSGHSYEQYF	TGTGCCAGCAGCGTGGGTAGCGGGCACTCCTACGAGCAGTACTTC
TRBV5-1	TRBJ1-1	many	.	CASSLANWGGTEAFF	TGCGCCAGCAGCTTGGCCAATTGGGGAGGCACTGAAGCTTTCTTT
TRBV7-8	TRBJ2-2	.	.	CASSLGIYTGELFF	TGTGCCAGCAGCCTAGGGATCTACACCGGGGAGCTGTTTTTT
TRBV7-2	TRBJ1-5	many	.	CASSLWGDGMTNQPQHF	TGTGCCAGCAGCTTATGGGGGGACGGAATGACCAATCAGCCCCAGCATTTT
TRBV7-6	TRBJ2-3	many	TRBD2	CASSLTSSGSTDTQYF	TGTGCCAGCAGCTTAACTTCTAGCGGGAGTACAGATACGCAGTATTTT
TRBV7-9	TRBJ2-7	.	TRBD2	CASSGAGLVSYEQYF	TGTGCCAGCAGCGGGGCGGGACTAGTATCCTACGAGCAGTACTTC
TRBV6-4	TRBJ2-2	many	.	CASSDVPDTGELFF	TGTGCCAGCAGTGACGTACCTGACACCGGGGAGCTGTTTTTT
TRBV7-9	TRBJ2-5	few	.	CASSSENLIWGQETQYF	TGTGCCAGCAGCTCCGAAAATCTTATTTGGGGGCAAGAGACCCAGTACTTC
TRBV6-5	TRBJ1-1	many	.	CASSYSGGNTEAFF	TGTGCCAGCAGTTACTCTGGGGGGAACACTGAAGCTTTCTTT
TRBV27	TRBJ2-6	.	.	CASSLVAISGANVLTF	TGTGCCAGCAGTTTAGTAGCCATCTCTGGGGCCAACGTCCTGACTTTC
TRBV25-1	TRBJ2-7	many	TRBD1	CASTGSGQGIYEQYF	TGTGCCAGCACTGGGTCGGGACAGGGCATCTACGAGCAGTACTTC
TRBV29-1	TRBJ2-7	many	TRBD1	CSCVGQGVIYEQYF	TGCAGTTGCGTTGGACAGGGGGTTATCTACGAGCAGTACTTC
TRBV14	TRBJ2-1	many	.	CASGPSSYNEQFF	TGTGCCAGTGGCCCGAGCTCCTACAATGAGCAGTTCTTC
TRBV27	TRBJ2-5	many	TRBD1	CASSLSTGAEETQYF	TGTGCCAGCAGTTTATCGACAGGGGCCGAGGAGACCCAGTACTTC
TRBV19	TRBJ1-2	many	TRBD1	CASLDRVDGYTF	TGTGCCAGTCTGGACAGGGTCGATGGCTACACCTTC
TRBV27	TRBJ2-3	many	.	CASSPNGRGPDTQYF	TGTGCCAGCAGTCCCAACGGGAGGGGGCCAGATACGCAGTATTTT
TRBV10-3	TRBJ2-1	few	TRBD2	CAISPPTSGSSDEQFF	TGTGCCATCAGTCCCCCGACTAGCGGGAGTTCAGATGAGCAGTTCTTC
TRBV20-1	TRBJ2-1	many	TRBD2	CSASLLAGVVNEQFF	TGCAGTGCCTCCCTGCTAGCGGGAGTAGTTAATGAGCAGTTCTTC
TRBV20-1	TRBJ2-7	many	TRBD2	CSARDLAGVYEQYF	TGCAGTGCTAGAGATCTAGCGGGAGTCTACGAGCAGTACTTC
TRBV20-1	TRBJ2-1	many	TRBD2	CSASGLAGNEQFF	TGCAGTGCTAGCGGACTAGCGGGCAATGAGCAGTTCTTC
TRBV2	TRBJ2-7	many	TRBD2	CASSETGGPKVPYEQYF	TGTGCCAGCAGTGAAACGGGAGGGCCGAAAGTTCCCTACGAGCAGTACTTC
TRBV12-1	TRBJ1-1	many	.	CAKKGKNTEAFF	TGTGCCAAAAAGGGAAAGAACACTGAAGCTTTCTTT
TRBV27	TRBJ2-1	many	TRBD2	CASSSLAGVIYNEQFF	TGTGCCAGCAGTTCTTTAGCGGGGGTTATCTACAATGAGCAGTTCTTC
TRBV19	TRBJ2-7	.	.	CASSLHVDLSSYEQYF	TGTGCCAGTAGTCTCCACGTAGACCTCAGCTCCTACGAGCAGTACTTC
TRBV6-6	TRBJ2-7	many	TRBD1	CASATGMRNEQYF	TGTGCCAGCGCGACAGGGATGAGAAACGAGCAGTACTTC
TRBV12-3/TRBV12-4	TRBJ2-7	many	.	CASASYEQYF	TGTGCCAGCGCGTCCTACGAGCAGTACTTC
TRBV29-1	TRBJ2-3	once	.	CSVATSTDTQYF	TGCAGCGTTGCGACTAGCACAGATACGCAGTATTTT
TRBV5-1	TRBJ2-7	many	.	CASSLGQAYYEQYF	TGCGCCAGCAGCTTGGGGCAGGCTTATTACGAGCAGTACTTC
TRBV20-1	TRBJ2-1	many	TRBD2	CSARTSGSFDEQFF	TGCAGTGCACGGACTAGCGGGAGTTTCGATGAGCAGTTCTTC
TRBV6-1	TRBJ2-2	.	.	CASKYGETVRGGELFF	TGTGCCAGCAAATATGGGGAGACAGTACGGGGCGGGGAGCTGTTTTTT
TRBV7-8	TRBJ1-1	few	.	CASSTAGTMNTEAFF	TGTGCCAGCAGCACGGCCGGGACCATGAACACTGAAGCTTTCTTT
TRBV27	TRBJ2-1	many	TRBD2	CASSLGGAYNEQFF	TGTGCCAGCAGTTTAGGGGGGGCCTACAATGAGCAGTTCTTC
TRBV19	TRBJ2-2	.	TRBD1	CASSWTGGNTGELFF	TGTGCCAGTAGTTGGACAGGGGGCAACACCGGGGAGCTGTTTTTT
TRBV11-3	TRBJ2-1	many	.	CASSFGGPGNEQFF	TGTGCCAGCAGCTTCGGCGGGCCGGGGAATGAGCAGTTCTTC
TRBV15	TRBJ2-1	many	.	CATSGDGYNEQFF	TGTGCCACCAGCGGCGACGGTTACAATGAGCAGTTCTTC
TRBV11-1	TRBJ2-7	few	.	CASSLELRRDRGSREQYF	TGTGCCAGCAGCTTAGAATTAAGGCGGGACCGGGGGAGCCGGGAGCAGTACTTC
TRBV27	TRBJ2-1	many	.	CASSSLGSYNEQFF	TGTGCCAGCAGCTCACTAGGATCCTACAATGAGCAGTTCTTC
TRBV7-2	TRBJ2-3	.	TRBD2	CASSLRWREESTDTQYF	TGTGCCAGCAGCTTACGTTGGCGGGAGGAAAGCACAGATACGCAGTATTTT
TRBV29-1	TRBJ1-1	many	.	CSVEGWGALGEAFF	TGCAGCGTTGAGGGTTGGGGGGCGCTTGGTGAAGCTTTCTTT
TRBV10-1	TRBJ2-6	many	.	CASSEPWAGANVLTF	TGCGCCAGCAGTGAGCCCTGGGCTGGGGCCAACGTCCTGACTTTC
TRBV5-1	TRBJ1-2	many	.	CASSEEGPYGYTF	TGCGCCAGCAGTGAGGAGGGACCCTATGGCTACACCTTC
TRBV10-2	TRBJ1-2	many	.	CASSEGRHVRYGYTF	TGCGCCAGCAGTGAGGGCCGACACGTCCGCTATGGCTACACCTTC
TRBV10-1	TRBJ2-1	many	.	CASSGHRDEQFF	TGCGCCAGCAGTGGACATAGGGATGAGCAGTTCTTC
TRBV3-1	TRBJ1-5	few	.	CATCQGGYSNQPQHF	TGTGCCACCTGCCAAGGAGGGTATAGCAATCAGCCCCAGCATTTT
TRBV5-6	TRBJ1-6	many	.	CASSSTRRGLYLHF	TGTGCCAGCAGCTCGACCCGGAGGGGATTGTACCTCCACTTT